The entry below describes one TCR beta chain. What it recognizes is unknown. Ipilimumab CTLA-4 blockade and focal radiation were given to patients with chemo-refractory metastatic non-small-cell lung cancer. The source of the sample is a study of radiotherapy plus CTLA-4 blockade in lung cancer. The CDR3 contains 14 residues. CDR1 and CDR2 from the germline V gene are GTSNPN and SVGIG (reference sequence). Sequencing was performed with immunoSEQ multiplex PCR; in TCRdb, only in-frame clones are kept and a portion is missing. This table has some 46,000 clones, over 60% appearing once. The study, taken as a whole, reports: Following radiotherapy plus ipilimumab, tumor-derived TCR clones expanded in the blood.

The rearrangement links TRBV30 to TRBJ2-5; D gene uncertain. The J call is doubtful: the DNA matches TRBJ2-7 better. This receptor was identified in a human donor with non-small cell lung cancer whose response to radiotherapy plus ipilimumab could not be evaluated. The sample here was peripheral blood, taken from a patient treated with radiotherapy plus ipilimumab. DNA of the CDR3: TGTGCCTGGACCCCCGGTGGCTCGAGGTACGAGCAGTACTTC. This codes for CAWTPGGSRYEQYF.